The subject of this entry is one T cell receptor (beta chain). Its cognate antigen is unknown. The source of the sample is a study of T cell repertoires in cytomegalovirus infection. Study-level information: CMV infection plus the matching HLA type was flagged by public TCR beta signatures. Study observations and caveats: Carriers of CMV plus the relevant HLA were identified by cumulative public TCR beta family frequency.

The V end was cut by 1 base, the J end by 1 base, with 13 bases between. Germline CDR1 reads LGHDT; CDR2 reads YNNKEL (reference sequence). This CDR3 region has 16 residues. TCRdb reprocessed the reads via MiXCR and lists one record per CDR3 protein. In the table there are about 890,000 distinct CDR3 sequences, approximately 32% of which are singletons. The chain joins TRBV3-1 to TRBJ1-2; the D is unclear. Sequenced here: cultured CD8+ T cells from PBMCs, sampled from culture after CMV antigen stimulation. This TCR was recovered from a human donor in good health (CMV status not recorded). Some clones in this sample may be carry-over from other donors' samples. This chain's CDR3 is CASSQVFADNNYGYTF. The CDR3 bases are TGTGCCAGCAGCCAAGTTTTTGCAGATAATAACTATGGCTACACCTTC.